The 21 T cell receptor beta chains listed next were all sequenced from one sample in a study of T cell changes during pregnancy in multiple sclerosis. Repertoires were generated with immunoSEQ multiplex PCR, while TCRdb's copy carries only in-frame clones and drops some. The repertoire has under 95,000 clones, around 92% of them found once; the top ten carry around 1.8%. The source was peripheral blood, collected after pregnancy. These receptors were taken from a female donor in good health, enrolled as a control in a pregnancy study.

The rearrangement joins TRBV11-2 to TRBJ2-7; 8 bases are shared with TRBD2. The CDR3 runs to 14 residues. With V trimmed by 5 bases and J by 3 bases, 6 bases remained unmatched. The germline V gene encodes CDR1 SGHAT and CDR2 FQNNGV. CDR3 in amino acids: CASSRSGGIYEQYF. The CDR3 DNA is TGTGCCAGCAGCCGCAGCGGGGGAATCTACGAGCAGTACTTC.

V usage is TRBV28 and J usage is TRBJ2-5; possibly TRBD1 for D (6 bases). In germline, CDR1 is MDHEN, CDR2 SYDVKM. V lost 3 bases, J lost 5 bases, and 16 bases lay in between. The CDR3 runs 15 residues. In DNA form, the CDR3 reads TGTGCCAGCAGTTTTACAGGGTGGGAATCGGAGACCCAGTACTTC. This sequence encodes CASSFTGWESETQYF.

The chain has TRBV19 and TRBJ2-2; a weak D match, TRBD1 (6 bases). The CDR3 is 14 amino acids. Germline V gene lookup returns CDR1 LNHDA and CDR2 SQIVND (reference sequence). The V end lost 10 bases, the J end lost 2 bases, and 14 bases lay between the germline ends. DNA for the CDR3: TGTGCCACCAAAAGGGGGACCAACACCGGGGAGCTGTTTTTT. Its translation is CATKRGTNTGELFF. Based on the CDR3 plus reference TRBV19 and TRBJ2-2, the full variable domain is DGGITQSPKYLFRKEGQNVTLSCEQNLNHDAMYWYRQDPGQGLRLIYYSQIVNDFQKGDIAEGYSVSREKKESFPLTVTSAQKNPTAFYLCATKRGTNTGELFFGEGSRLTVL.

The chain combines TRBV14 with TRBJ1-1; 8 bases align to TRBD1. The ends lost 1 base at V and 4 bases at J; junction bases unmatched: 14. CDR1 is SGHDN and CDR2 is FVKESK in the germline V gene. The CDR3 totals 18 residues. CDR3 DNA: TGTGCCAGCAGCCAAGCGAGACAGGGGTGGGGAGGGCCCACTGAAGCTTTCTTT. This gives the protein CASSQARQGWGGPTEAFF.

The genes are TRBV7-3 and TRBJ2-3; 7 nucleotides match TRBD2. The CDR3 length is 15 residues. The germline CDR1 and CDR2 sequences are SGHTA and FQGTGA. The trim removed 1 base at V and 7 bases at J, leaving 8 bases unmatched. The CDR3 sequence is CASSLMGGRLNTQYF. The DNA for the CDR3 is TGTGCCAGCAGCTTAATGGGGGGGAGGTTGAATACGCAGTATTTT.

This chain joins TRBV5-3 and TRBJ1-2, with D possibly being TRBD1 (5 bases). TRBV5-3 is labeled an ORF, and its function is uncertain. The length of the CDR3 is 10 residues. The V end lost 7 bases, the J end lost 6 bases, and 7 bases lay between the germline ends. The CDR3 loop reads CARGGDGYTF. In nucleotides, the CDR3 is TGTGCCAGAGGGGGGGATGGCTACACCTTC.

This sequence joins TRBV19 and TRBJ1-3; maybe TRBD1 (6 bases). Germline loops: CDR1 LNHDA, CDR2 SQIVND (reference sequence). Trimming removed 6 bases at V and 8 bases at J, with 14 bases between. This CDR3 is built from 13 residues. CDR3 sequence reads: CASSNTGTDTIYF. DNA of the CDR3: TGTGCCAGTAGCAATACAGGGACGGACACCATATATTTT.

The chain joins TRBV2 to TRBJ2-7; 7 nucleotides agree with TRBD2. The germline gives CDR1 SNHLY, CDR2 FYNNEI. The CDR3 has 16 residues. V was pared by 5 bases and J by 0 bases, with 10 bases of the junction left unmatched. CDR3 residues: CASSHSRAGDSYEQYF. CDR3 coding DNA: TGTGCCAGCAGTCACTCCAGGGCGGGGGACTCCTACGAGCAGTACTTC.

The rearrangement joins TRBV4-3 to TRBJ2-3; tentatively, D is TRBD2 (6 bases). This CDR3 comprises 19 residues. With 3 bases removed from V and 0 bases from J, the gap between germline ends came to 22 bases. In germline, CDR1 is LGHNA, CDR2 YSLEER. The CDR3 protein is CASSHSLLAGRASTDTQYF. In DNA, the CDR3 is TGCGCCAGCAGCCATTCGCTATTGGCGGGGCGGGCTAGCACAGATACGCAGTATTTT.

The chain links TRBV7-2 to TRBJ2-1; TRBD2 matches at 8 bases. The CDR3 has 17 amino acids. Germline V gives CDR1 SGHTA, CDR2 FQGNSA. After removal of 5 bases from V and 1 base from J, the junction contained 10 bases not matched to a gene. The CDR3 DNA sequence: TGTGCCAGCAGCCCGAACGGACTAGCAGGATCCTACAATGAGCAGTTCTTC. Amino acid sequence: CASSPNGLAGSYNEQFF.

CDR3 bases: TGTGCCTGGAGTGCTGCGCCTTGGGCAGCTGAAGCTTTCTTT. It specifies CAWSAAPWAAEAFF. The chain uses TRBV30 and TRBJ1-1; D not certain. V dropped 1 base and J dropped 6 bases, with 15 bases sitting between them. This CDR3 has 14 amino acids. The germline gives CDR1 GTSNPN, CDR2 SVGIG (reference sequence).

This CDR3 is CASSPRVGSGPNPYEQYF. CDR3 DNA sequence: TGTGCCAGCAGCCCCCGCGTGGGTAGCGGGCCAAACCCTTACGAGCAGTACTTC. The J gene is TRBJ2-7, the V gene TRBV7-8; TRBD2 matches 7 bases. The CDR3 covers 18 residues. In germline, CDR1 is SGHVS, CDR2 FQNEAQ. V lost 5 bases and J lost 4; bases outside the gene matches: 20. Supplemented by reference TRBV7-8 and TRBJ2-7, the full variable domain reads GAGVSQSPRYKVAKRGQDVALRCDPISGHVSLFWYQQALGQGPEFLTYFQNEAQLDKSGLPSDRFFAERPEGSVSTLKIQRTQQEDSAVYLCASSPRVGSGPNPYEQYFGPGTRLTVT.

This chain uses TRBV28 with TRBJ1-6, with a weak D call TRBD1 (6 bases). Trimming took 3 bases from V and 13 from J, leaving 19 bases between them. This CDR3 region has 15 residues. Per the germline V gene, CDR1 is MDHEN and CDR2 is SYDVKM. The CDR3 loop is CASSFQLQGKGPLHF. CDR3 coding DNA: TGTGCCAGCAGTTTCCAATTACAGGGAAAGGGTCCCCTCCACTTT.

This rearrangement joins TRBV6-6 to TRBJ1-3; D is unresolved. The CDR3 has 14 residues. The germline gives CDR1 MNHNY, CDR2 SVGAGI (reference sequence). Trimming pared 6 bases from V and 0 bases from J, leaving 9 bases between. CDR3 region: CASSTGPSGNTIYF. CDR3 DNA: TGTGCCAGCAGCACGGGTCCCTCTGGAAACACCATATATTTT.

CDR3 protein: CASSPMDSSYEQYF. The CDR3 DNA follows: TGTGCCAGCTCACCAATGGACAGTTCCTACGAGCAGTACTTC. The chain carries TRBV18 and TRBJ2-7, with D perhaps matching TRBD1 (6 bases). V was cut by 2 bases and J by 1 base, with 9 bases left in between. CDR1 and CDR2 (germline): KGHSH, LQKENI. This CDR3 comprises 14 residues.

V gene TRBV5-8 combines with J gene TRBJ1-2; D is possibly TRBD1 (5 bases). The CDR3 has 14 residues. CDR1 is SGHTS, CDR2 YDEGEE, per germline. V was clipped by 3 bases and J by 4 bases, with 13 bases between them. The chain's CDR3 is CASSSERGLYGYTF. CDR3 nucleotide sequence: TGTGCCAGCAGCTCCGAACGGGGACTCTATGGCTACACCTTC.

V gene TRBV9 combines with J gene TRBJ2-3, with TRBD2 matching over 7 bases. V shed 2 bases, J shed 6 bases, and the junction held 0 bases outside the gene matches. This CDR3 contains 12 residues. Germline V gene lookup returns CDR1 SGDLS and CDR2 YYNGEE. The CDR3 region has the DNA TGTGCCAGCAGCGTCGGGGGGGATACGCAGTATTTT. Amino acid sequence: CASSVGGDTQYF.

The chain employs TRBV18 and TRBJ1-1, with TRBD1 as a possible D gene (5 bases). V was clipped by 5 bases and J by 2 bases, with 9 bases between them. Germline CDR1 reads KGHSH; CDR2 reads LQKENI. The CDR3 spans 13 residues. CDR3 DNA: TGTGCCAGCTCATTCCAGGGTAACACTGAAGCTTTCTTT. It yields the protein CASSFQGNTEAFF.

On this clone: A junction end diverges from the germline sequence, so it may reflect a read error. The V and J genes are TRBV11-1 and TRBJ1-6; TRBD1 agrees at 8 bases. Germline CDR1 reads SGHAT; CDR2 reads FQDESV (reference sequence). The CDR3 sequence is 14 residues long. The CDR3 sequence: CASSRGQGNLPLHF. The CDR3 DNA reads TGTGCCAGCAGCCGAGGACAGGGTAATTTACCCCTCCACTTT.

This rearrangement joins TRBV7-3 to TRBJ1-2; TRBD1 matches at 8 bases. Germline CDR1 and CDR2: SGHTA and FQGTGA. This CDR3 region has 13 residues. The V segment lost 3 bases and the J segment 6 bases; nucleotides outside the gene matches: 3. The CDR3 nucleotides are TGTGCCAGCAGCTTGACAGGGGTCGATGGCTACACCTTC. It translates to CASSLTGVDGYTF.

The V and J genes are TRBV5-1 and TRBJ1-4; D is unresolved. Trimming cost V 5 bases and J 0 bases, with 11 bases left between them. The CDR3 extends over 15 amino acids. The germline gives CDR1 SGHRS, CDR2 YFSETQ. The CDR3 nucleotides read TGCGCCAGCAGGGAGACGGGAGCAACTAATGAAAAACTGTTTTTT. Its protein is CASRETGATNEKLFF.